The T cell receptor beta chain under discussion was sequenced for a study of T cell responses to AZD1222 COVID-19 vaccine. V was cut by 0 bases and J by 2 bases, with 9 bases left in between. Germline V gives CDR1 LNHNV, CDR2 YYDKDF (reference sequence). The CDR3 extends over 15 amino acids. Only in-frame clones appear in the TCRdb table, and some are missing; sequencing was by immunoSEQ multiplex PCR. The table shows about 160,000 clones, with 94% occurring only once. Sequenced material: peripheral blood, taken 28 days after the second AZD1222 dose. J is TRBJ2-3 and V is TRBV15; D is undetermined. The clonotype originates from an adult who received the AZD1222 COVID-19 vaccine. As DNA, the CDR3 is TGTGCCACCAGCAGAGATGGGCAGAACACAGATACGCAGTATTTT. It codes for CATSRDGQNTDTQYF.